This T cell receptor beta chain came from a study of OX40 agonist ivuxolimab in advanced cancers. In the study overall: Ivuxolimab, an antibody acting as an agonist of OX40 (CD134), was used to treat patients. Dose-escalation patients had hepatocellular carcinoma, melanoma, renal cell or head and neck cancer.

Germline V gene data show CDR1 as SGHRS and CDR2 as YFSETQ. V dropped 4 bases and J dropped 5; count of bases not matched to a gene: 7. The CDR3 totals 15 residues. The assay was immunoSEQ multiplex PCR, and TCRdb's table has in-frame clones only and misses some. The sample carries around 77,000 clones, approximately 85% recorded once. The material was CD4+ or CD8+ T cells sorted from blood, obtained in a trial of the OX40 agonist ivuxolimab. The receptor was isolated from an adult with an advanced solid tumor such as melanoma, head and neck, liver or kidney cancer. This sequence joins TRBV5-1 and TRBJ2-2, with 8 nucleotides matching TRBD2. CDR3 loop: CASSLSGLATGELFF. The DNA for the CDR3 is TGCGCCAGCAGCCTGTCCGGACTAGCTACCGGGGAGCTGTTTTTT. The full variable domain, in which reference TRBV5-1 and TRBJ2-2 provide the parts outside the CDR3, is KAGVTQTPRYLIKTRGQQVTLSCSPISGHRSVSWYQQTPGQGLQFLFEYFSETQRNKGNFPGRFSGRQFSNSRSEMNVSTLELGDSALYLCASSLSGLATGELFFGEGSRLTVL.